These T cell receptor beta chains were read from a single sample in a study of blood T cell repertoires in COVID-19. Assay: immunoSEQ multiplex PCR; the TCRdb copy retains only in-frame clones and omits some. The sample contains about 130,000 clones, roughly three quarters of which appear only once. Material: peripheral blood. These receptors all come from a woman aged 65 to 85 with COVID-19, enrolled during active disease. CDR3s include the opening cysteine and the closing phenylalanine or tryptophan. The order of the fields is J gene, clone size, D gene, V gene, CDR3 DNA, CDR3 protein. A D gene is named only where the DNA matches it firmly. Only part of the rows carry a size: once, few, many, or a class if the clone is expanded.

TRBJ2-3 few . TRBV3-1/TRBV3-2 TGTGCCAGCAGGCAGGCGGATACGCAGTATTTT CASRQADTQYF
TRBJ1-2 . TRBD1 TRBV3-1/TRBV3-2 TGTGCCAGCAGCGGGACAGGGCAAGCGCTCTATGGCTACACCTTC CASSGTGQALYGYTF
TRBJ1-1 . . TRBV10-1 TGCGCCAGCAGTGAACGTGAGCGGAACACTGAAGCTTTCTTT CASSERERNTEAFF
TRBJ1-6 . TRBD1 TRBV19 TGTGCCAGTGAGGACAGGGCTGGTAGTCCACCCCTCCACTTT CASEDRAGSPPLHF
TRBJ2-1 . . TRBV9 TGTGCCAGCAGCCTCGGAGGCGGGTTCTTGGGGAATGAGCAGTTCTTC CASSLGGGFLGNEQFF
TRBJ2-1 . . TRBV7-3 TGTGCCAGCAGCTTAAATCCAGCGGGTTACTACAATGAGCAGTTCTTC CASSLNPAGYYNEQFF
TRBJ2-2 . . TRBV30 TGTGCCTGGAGAGAACAGGGAAAGGTCGGGGAGCTGTTTTTT CAWREQGKVGELFF
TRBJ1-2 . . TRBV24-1 TGTGCCACCAGTGTCCGGAACGGGGTGGGCTATGGCTACACCTTC CATSVRNGVGYGYTF
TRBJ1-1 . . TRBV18 TGTGCCAGCGGCAGGGGAACTGAAGCTTTCTTT CASGRGTEAFF
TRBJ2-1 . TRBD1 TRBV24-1 TGTGCCACCAGTGCTTCCCTGGACAGGGGGAATTACAATGAGCAGTTCTTC CATSASLDRGNYNEQFF
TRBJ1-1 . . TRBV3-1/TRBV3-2 TGTGCCAGCAGCCGCGCGGGCAGAATCAAGCAAGCTTTCTTT CASSRAGRIKQAFF
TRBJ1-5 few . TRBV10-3 TGTGCCATCAGTGAGTCGGACAGTAGCAATCAGCCCCAGCATTTT CAISESDSSNQPQHF
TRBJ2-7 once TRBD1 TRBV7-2 TGTGCCAGCAGCTTCTACGGGACAGAACTCTACGAGCAGTACTTC CASSFYGTELYEQYF
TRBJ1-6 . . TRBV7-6 TGTGCCAGCAGCCCAGGGGTGGCTCAGGGAGGGAATTCACCCCTCCACTTT CASSPGVAQGGNSPLHF
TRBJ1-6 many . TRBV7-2 TGTGCCAGCAGCTACAACCCCGGGGCCCTCCACTTT CASSYNPGALHF
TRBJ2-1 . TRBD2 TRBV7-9 TGTGCCAGCAGCACAGGGACTAGCGGGGGTGAGCAGTTCTTC CASSTGTSGGEQFF
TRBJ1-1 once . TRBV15 TGTGCCACCAGCAGTGGAGCCGGAGGTGGCACTGAAGCTTTCTTT CATSSGAGGGTEAFF
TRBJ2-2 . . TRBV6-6 TGTGCCAGCAGTTACTCGAACTCCGGGGAGCTGTTTTTT CASSYSNSGELFF
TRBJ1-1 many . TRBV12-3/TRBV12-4 TGTGCCAGCAGTTCCGTAATTGAAGCTTTCTTT CASSSVIEAFF
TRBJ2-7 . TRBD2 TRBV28 TGTGCCAGCAGTCTACTAGCGGGGTCCGGCGAGCAGTACTTC CASSLLAGSGEQYF
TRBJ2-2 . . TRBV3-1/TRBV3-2 TGTGCCAGCAGCCCCGCGGGCAGGACCGGGGAGCTGTTTTTT CASSPAGRTGELFF
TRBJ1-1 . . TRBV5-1 TGCGCCAGCAGTTACTACAGTGTTGTCGGGGACACTGAAGCTTTCTTT CASSYYSVVGDTEAFF
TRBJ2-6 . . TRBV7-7 TGTGCTAGCAGCTTAGGGGGAGCTGGGGCCAACGTCCTGACTTTC CASSLGGAGANVLTF
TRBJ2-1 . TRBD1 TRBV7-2 TGTGCCAGCAGGCCTTTGGGGGACAGGGACTACAATGAGCAGTTCTTC CASRPLGDRDYNEQFF
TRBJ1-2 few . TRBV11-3 TGTGCCAGCAGCTTAGACGTGGGGGCCACTAACTATGGCTACACCTTC CASSLDVGATNYGYTF
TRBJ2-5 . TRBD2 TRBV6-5 TGTGCCAGCAGCCTACCGGGACTAGTTGAGACCCAGTACTTC CASSLPGLVETQYF
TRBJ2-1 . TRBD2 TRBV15 TGTGCCACCAGCATGGGACTAGATAACAATGAGCAGTTCTTC CATSMGLDNNEQFF
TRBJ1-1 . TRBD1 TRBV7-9 TGTGCCAGCAGCCTCGACAGGGTGGCGCTTGAAGCTTTCTTT CASSLDRVALEAFF
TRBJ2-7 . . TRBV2 TGTGCCAGCAGTGTGGCAGGGCAGTACTTC CASSVAGQYF
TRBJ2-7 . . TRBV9 TGTGCCAGCAGCGTAGCTGAAAGGGGATTCTACGAGCAGTACTTC CASSVAERGFYEQYF
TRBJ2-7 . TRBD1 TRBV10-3 TGTGCCATCAGCCCCAAAGGGGGCGCATCCTACGAGCAGTACTTC CAISPKGGASYEQYF
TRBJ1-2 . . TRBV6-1 TGTGCCAGCAGTGAATACCGGGGATCAGGGAGGATTGAGAACTATGGCTACACCTTC CASSEYRGSGRIENYGYTF
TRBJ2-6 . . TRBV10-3 TGTGCCATCAGAGGTCAGGGTACTGGGGCCAACGTCCTGACTTTC CAIRGQGTGANVLTF
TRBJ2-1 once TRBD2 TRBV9 TGTGCCAGCAGCGGGGAAGGGACTAGCGGGGGAGGGGGAGATGAGCAGTTCTTC CASSGEGTSGGGGDEQFF
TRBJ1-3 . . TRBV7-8 TGTGCCAGCAGCCTAGGAGTCTTACGGGGGAACACCATATATTTT CASSLGVLRGNTIYF
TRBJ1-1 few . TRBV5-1 TGCGCCAGCAGCCCCTGGTTAGGGGGGAACACTGAAGCTTTCTTT CASSPWLGGNTEAFF
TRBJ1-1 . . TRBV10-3 TGTGCCAGCAATGTGCGGGGAGAGGGTGAAGCTTTCTTT CASNVRGEGEAFF
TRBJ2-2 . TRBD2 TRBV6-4 TGTGCCAGCCGCCCTAAGGCGGGGGGAACCGGGGAGCTGTTTTTT CASRPKAGGTGELFF
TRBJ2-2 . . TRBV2 TGTGCCAGCACTTGGAGGCTCTTGAACACCGGGGAGCTGTTTTTT CASTWRLLNTGELFF
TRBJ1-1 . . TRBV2 TGTGCCAGCTGGACAGATCAGAACACTGAAGCTTTCTTT CASWTDQNTEAFF
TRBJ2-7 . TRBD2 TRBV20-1 TGCAGTGCACCCGGGGGGGGAACGCAGTACTTC CSAPGGGTQYF
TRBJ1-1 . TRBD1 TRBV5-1 TGCGCCAGCAGCTTCGGACAGGGGGGACCCACTGAAGCTTTCTTT CASSFGQGGPTEAFF
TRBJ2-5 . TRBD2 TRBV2 TGTGCCAGCAGGGGCGGGACTAGCGGGGGGAAAGAGACCCAGTACTTC CASRGGTSGGKETQYF
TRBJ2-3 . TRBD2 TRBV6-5 TGTGCCAGCCTAGCGGGGGTTGGAGATACGCAGTATTTT CASLAGVGDTQYF
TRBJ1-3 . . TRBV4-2 TGTGCCAGCAGCCCTCTGGCAGGGCAAGGAAACACCATATATTTT CASSPLAGQGNTIYF
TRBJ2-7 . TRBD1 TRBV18 TGTGCCAGCTCACCCAGACAGGGGCCCTACGAGCAGTACTTC CASSPRQGPYEQYF
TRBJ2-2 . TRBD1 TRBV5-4 TGTGCCAGCAGCCTCGGACAGGGGGACACCGGGGAGCTGTTTTTT CASSLGQGDTGELFF
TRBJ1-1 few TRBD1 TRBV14 TGTGCCAGCAGCCAAGTCTGGACAGGGGAAGCTTTCTTT CASSQVWTGEAFF
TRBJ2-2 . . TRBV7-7 TGTGCTAGCAGCTTGAAGCGTACCGGGGAGCTGTTTTTT CASSLKRTGELFF
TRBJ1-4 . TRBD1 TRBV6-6 TGTGCCAGCAGTTGGACAGGGGGAAATGAAAAACTGTTTTTT CASSWTGGNEKLFF
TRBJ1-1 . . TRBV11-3 TGTGCCAGCAGCCTAAGCCCCAACACTGAAGCTTTCTTT CASSLSPNTEAFF
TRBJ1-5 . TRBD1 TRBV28 TGTGCCAGCAATAAAGGCCGACAGGGGGCGATTTATCAGCCCCAGCATTTT CASNKGRQGAIYQPQHF
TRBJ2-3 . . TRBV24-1 TGTGCCACCGCACAGGGTAGCACAGATACGCAGTATTTT CATAQGSTDTQYF
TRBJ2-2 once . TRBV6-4 TGTGCCAGCAGCGCGACAGTTAACACCGGGGAGCTGTTTTTT CASSATVNTGELFF
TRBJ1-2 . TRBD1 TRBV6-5 TGTGCCAGCACCAGGGGACAGCTTAACTATGGCTACACCTTC CASTRGQLNYGYTF
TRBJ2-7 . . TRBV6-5 TGTGCCAGCAGGCTCCAGGGGACGTCCTACGAGCAGTACTTC CASRLQGTSYEQYF
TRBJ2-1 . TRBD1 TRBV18 TGTGCCAGCTCTCCCGGGACAGGGGTCCCCTACAATGAGCAGTTCTTC CASSPGTGVPYNEQFF
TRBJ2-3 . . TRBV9 TGTGCCAGCAGCCGCGGGGCCGCCAGCACAGATACGCAGTATTTT CASSRGAASTDTQYF